The TCR beta chain described here comes from a study of blood T cell repertoires in COVID-19. In the study overall: Samples came from the United States, Italy and Spain, spanning acute and convalescent COVID-19. PBMCs, B-cell-depleted T cells, or T cells provided the cDNA or gDNA that made up the material.

Authors' processing steps: By means of reference gene primer amplification, nucleated cell counts were estimated. Sequencing used immunoSEQ multiplex PCR; TCRdb keeps in-frame clones, though not all of them. V, J and clone size were drawn from that table, and D and trimming were deduced from the DNA. This sample has 150,000 to 250,000 clones, with approximately 84% found just once. The CDR3 is 13 residues long. V was pared by 6 bases and J by 5 bases, with 12 bases between. Germline CDR1 and CDR2: MGHRA and YSYEKL. The specimen was peripheral blood. This TCR was sampled from a human donor with acute or convalescent COVID-19. The donor label of this sample is uncertain. The V call is TRBV4-1, the J call TRBJ2-3; maybe TRBD1 (7 bases). The chain's CDR3 is CASRRQGGDTQYF. The CDR3 DNA reads TGCGCCAGCAGGCGACAGGGAGGAGATACGCAGTATTTT.